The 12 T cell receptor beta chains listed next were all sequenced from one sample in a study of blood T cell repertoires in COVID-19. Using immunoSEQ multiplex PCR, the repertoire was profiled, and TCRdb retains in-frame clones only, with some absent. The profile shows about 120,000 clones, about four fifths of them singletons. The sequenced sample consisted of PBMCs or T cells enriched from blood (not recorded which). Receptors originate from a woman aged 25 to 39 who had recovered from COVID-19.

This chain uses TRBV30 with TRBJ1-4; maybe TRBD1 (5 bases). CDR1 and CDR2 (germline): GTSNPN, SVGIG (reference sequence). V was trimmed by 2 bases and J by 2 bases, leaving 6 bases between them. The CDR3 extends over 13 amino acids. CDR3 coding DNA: TGTGCCTGGAGTAGGGGTACTAATGAAAAACTGTTTTTT. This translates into CAWSRGTNEKLFF.

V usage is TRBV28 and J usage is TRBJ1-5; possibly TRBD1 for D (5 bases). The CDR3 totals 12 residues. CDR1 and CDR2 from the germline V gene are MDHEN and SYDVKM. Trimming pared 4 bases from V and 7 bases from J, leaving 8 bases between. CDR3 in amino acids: CASSWGVQPQHF. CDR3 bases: TGTGCCAGCAGTTGGGGGGTCCAGCCCCAGCATTTT.

The CDR3 spells CASSFGDNYEQYF. In nucleotides, the CDR3 is TGTGCCAGCAGTTTCGGGGACAACTACGAGCAGTACTTC. The V call is TRBV12-3 or TRBV12-4, the J call TRBJ2-7; a weak D match, TRBD1 (6 bases). V dropped 3 bases and J dropped 3 bases, with 9 bases sitting between them. CDR3 length equals 13 residues.

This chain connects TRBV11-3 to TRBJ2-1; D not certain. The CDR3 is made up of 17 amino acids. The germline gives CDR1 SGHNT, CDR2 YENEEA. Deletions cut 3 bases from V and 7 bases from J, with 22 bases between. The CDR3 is CASSLRARSNFPNEQFF. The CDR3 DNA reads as TGTGCCAGCAGCTTGAGAGCTAGGTCGAATTTTCCAAATGAGCAGTTCTTC.

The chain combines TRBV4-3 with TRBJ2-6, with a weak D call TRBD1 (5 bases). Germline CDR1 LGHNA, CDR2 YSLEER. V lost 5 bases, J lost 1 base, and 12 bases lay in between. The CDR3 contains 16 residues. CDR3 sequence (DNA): TGCGCCAGCAGCTCATTTCAGGGTTCTGGGGCCAACGTCCTGACTTTC. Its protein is CASSSFQGSGANVLTF.

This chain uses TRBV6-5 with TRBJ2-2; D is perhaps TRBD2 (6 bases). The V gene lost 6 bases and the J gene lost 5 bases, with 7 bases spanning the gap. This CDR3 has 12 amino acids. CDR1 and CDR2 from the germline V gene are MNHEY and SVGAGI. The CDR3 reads CASRGGTGELFF. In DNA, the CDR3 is TGTGCCAGCAGGGGGGGAACCGGGGAGCTGTTTTTT.

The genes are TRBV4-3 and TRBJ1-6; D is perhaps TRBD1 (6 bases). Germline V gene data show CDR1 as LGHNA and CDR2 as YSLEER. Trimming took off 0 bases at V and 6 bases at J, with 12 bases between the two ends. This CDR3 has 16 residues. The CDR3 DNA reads TGCGCCAGCAGCCAAGATATGGGCAGGGGTAATTCACCCCTCCACTTT. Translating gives CASSQDMGRGNSPLHF.

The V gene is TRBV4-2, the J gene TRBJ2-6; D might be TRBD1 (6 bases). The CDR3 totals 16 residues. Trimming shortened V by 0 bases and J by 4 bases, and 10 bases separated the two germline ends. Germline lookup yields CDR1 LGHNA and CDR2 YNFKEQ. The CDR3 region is CASSQDFDRGANVLTF. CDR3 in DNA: TGTGCCAGCAGCCAAGATTTTGACAGGGGGGCCAACGTCCTGACTTTC.

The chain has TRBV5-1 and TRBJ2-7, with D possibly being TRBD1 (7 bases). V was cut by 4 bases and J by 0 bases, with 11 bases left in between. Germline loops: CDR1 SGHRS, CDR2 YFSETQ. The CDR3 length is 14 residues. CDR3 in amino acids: CASSAGQSSYEQYF. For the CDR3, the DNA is TGCGCCAGCAGCGCGGGACAGTCCTCCTACGAGCAGTACTTC.

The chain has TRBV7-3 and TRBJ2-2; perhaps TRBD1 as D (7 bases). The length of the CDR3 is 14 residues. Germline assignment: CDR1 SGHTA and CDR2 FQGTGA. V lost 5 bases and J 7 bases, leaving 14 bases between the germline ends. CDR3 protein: CASSQQGRGGELFF. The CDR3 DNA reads TGTGCCAGCAGCCAACAGGGGCGGGGCGGGGAGCTGTTTTTT.

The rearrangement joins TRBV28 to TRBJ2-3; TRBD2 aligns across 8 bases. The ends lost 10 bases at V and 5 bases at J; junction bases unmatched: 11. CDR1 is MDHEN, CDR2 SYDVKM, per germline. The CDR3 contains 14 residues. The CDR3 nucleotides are TGTGCCACCAAAGTAGCGGGAAAACGAGATACGCAGTATTTT. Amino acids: CATKVAGKRDTQYF.

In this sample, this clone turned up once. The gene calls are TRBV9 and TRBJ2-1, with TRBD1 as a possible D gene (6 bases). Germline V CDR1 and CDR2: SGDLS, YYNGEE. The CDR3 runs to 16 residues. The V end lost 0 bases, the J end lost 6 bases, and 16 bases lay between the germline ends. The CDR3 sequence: CASSVGRDRKFNEQFF. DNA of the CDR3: TGTGCCAGCAGCGTAGGCCGAGACAGGAAGTTCAATGAGCAGTTCTTC.